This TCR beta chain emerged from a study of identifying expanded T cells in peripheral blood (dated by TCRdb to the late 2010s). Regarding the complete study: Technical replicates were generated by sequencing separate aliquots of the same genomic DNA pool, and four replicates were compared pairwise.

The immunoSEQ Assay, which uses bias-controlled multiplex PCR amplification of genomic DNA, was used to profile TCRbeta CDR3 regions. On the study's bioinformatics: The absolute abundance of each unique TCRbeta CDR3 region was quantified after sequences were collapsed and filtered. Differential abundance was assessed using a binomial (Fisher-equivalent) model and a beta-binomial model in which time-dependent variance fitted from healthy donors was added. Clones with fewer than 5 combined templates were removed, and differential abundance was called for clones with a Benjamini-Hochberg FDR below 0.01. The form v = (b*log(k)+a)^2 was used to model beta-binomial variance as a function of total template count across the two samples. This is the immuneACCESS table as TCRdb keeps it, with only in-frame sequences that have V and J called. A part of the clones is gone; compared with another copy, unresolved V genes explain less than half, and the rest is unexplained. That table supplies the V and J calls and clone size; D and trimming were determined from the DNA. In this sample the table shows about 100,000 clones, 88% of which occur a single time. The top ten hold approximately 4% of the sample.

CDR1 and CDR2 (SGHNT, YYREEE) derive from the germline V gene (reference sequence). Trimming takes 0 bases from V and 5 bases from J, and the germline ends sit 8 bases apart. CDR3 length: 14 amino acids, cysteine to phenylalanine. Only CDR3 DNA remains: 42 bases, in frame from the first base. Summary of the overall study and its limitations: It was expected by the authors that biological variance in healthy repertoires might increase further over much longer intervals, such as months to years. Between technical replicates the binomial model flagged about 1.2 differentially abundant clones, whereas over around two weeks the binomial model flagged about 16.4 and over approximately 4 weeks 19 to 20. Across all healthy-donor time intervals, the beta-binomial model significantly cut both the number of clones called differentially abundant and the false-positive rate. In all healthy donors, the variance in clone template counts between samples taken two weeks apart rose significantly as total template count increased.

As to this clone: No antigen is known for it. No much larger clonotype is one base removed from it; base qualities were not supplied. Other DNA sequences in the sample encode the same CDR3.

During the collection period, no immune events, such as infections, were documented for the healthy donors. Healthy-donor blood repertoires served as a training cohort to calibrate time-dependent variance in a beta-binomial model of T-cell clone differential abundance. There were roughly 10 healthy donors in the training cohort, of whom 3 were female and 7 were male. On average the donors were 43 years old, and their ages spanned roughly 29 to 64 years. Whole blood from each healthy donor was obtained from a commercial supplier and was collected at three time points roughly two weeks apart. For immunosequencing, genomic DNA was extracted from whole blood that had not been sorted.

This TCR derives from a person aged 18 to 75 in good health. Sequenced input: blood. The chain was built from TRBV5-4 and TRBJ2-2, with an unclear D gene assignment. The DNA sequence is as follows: TGTGCCAGCAGCTTGGAAAGGGAAACCGGGGAGCTGTTTTTT. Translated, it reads CASSLERETGELFF.